This entry lists 4 T cell receptor beta chains sequenced from one sample in a study of blood T cell repertoires in COVID-19. Libraries were prepared by immunoSEQ multiplex PCR; TCRdb keeps only in-frame clonotypes and omits some of them. Among 100,000 to 120,000 clones, about 85% were seen once, and the ten largest hold roughly 5%. The specimen was peripheral blood. These TCRs come from a human donor in a cohort sampled during active COVID-19.

The chain carries TRBV20-1 and TRBJ1-1, with 9 bases fitting TRBD1. The CDR3 runs to 13 residues. The V gene's germline CDR1 is DFQATT and CDR2 SNEGSKA (reference sequence). V was clipped by 3 bases and J by 5 bases; unmatched bases: 4. Written as DNA, the CDR3 is TGCAGTGCTAGTAACAGGGGGCTAACTGAAGCTTTCTTT. It yields the protein CSASNRGLTEAFF.

V gene TRBV28 combines with J gene TRBJ2-3; the match to TRBD1 covers 12 bases. Germline CDR1 reads MDHEN; CDR2 reads SYDVKM. The V and J ends lost 4 bases and 6 bases, in that order; junction bases with no gene match: 11. CDR3 length: 17 residues. The CDR3 reads CASSSRAGDRGRDTQYF. CDR3 DNA: TGTGCCAGCAGTTCAAGGGCCGGGGACAGGGGGCGGGATACGCAGTATTTT. Filled out from reference TRBV28 and TRBJ2-3, the complete variable domain reads DVKVTQSSRYLVKRTGEKVFLECVQDMDHENMFWYRQDPGLGLRLIYFSYDVKMKEKGDIPEGYSVSREKKERFSLILESASTNQTSMYLCASSSRAGDRGRDTQYFGPGTRLTVL.

V usage is TRBV27 and J usage is TRBJ2-1, with a weak D call TRBD1 (5 bases). Trimming removed 9 bases at V and 10 bases at J, with 13 bases between. The length of the CDR3 is 11 residues. The germline CDR1 and CDR2 sequences are MNHEY and SMNVEV (reference sequence). The CDR3 nucleotides read TGTGCCAGACCAATTTCAGGGGAGCAGTTCTTC. Translated: CARPISGEQFF.

The chain uses TRBV9 and TRBJ1-2; 7 nucleotides align to TRBD1. V lost 2 bases to trimming and J lost 5 bases; unmatched junction nucleotides: 15. The germline V gene encodes CDR1 SGDLS and CDR2 YYNGEE. The CDR3 is made up of 17 amino acids. The CDR3 protein is CASSVHTTGQNRYGYTF. CDR3 coding DNA: TGTGCCAGCAGCGTCCACACCACGGGACAGAATCGGTATGGCTACACCTTC.